This note documents a single T cell receptor beta chain sequence. Deletions cut 3 bases from V and 0 bases from J, with 8 bases between. The CDR3 spans 14 residues. CDR1 SGHRS and CDR2 YFSETQ come from the germline V gene. Runs used v3.0 of the immunoSEQ assay and were done at survey level. Sequencing used immunoSEQ multiplex PCR; TCRdb keeps in-frame clones, though not all of them. The sample lists roughly 45,000 clones, about 86% seen once, with roughly 3% in the top ten. The sample belongs to a study of long-term antiretroviral therapy in people with HIV. The material was unsorted PBMCs, obtained 0.8 years after starting antiretroviral therapy. The clonotype was recovered from a woman under 30 with HIV. This chain uses TRBV5-1 with TRBJ2-3, with no clear D. CDR3 nucleotides: TGCGCCAGCAGCTCGGTTGGAAGCACAGATACGCAGTATTTT. Translating it yields CASSSVGSTDTQYF.